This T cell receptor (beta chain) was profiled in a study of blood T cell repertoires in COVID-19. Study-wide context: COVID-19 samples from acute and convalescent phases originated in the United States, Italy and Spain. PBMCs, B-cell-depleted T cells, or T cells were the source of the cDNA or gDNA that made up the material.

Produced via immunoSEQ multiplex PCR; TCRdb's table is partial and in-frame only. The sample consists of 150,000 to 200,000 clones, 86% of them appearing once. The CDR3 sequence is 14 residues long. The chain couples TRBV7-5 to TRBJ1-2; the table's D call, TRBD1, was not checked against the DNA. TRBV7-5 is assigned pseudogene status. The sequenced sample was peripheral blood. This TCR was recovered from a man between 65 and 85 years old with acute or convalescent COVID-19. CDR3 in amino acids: CVRSLVGRGYGYTF. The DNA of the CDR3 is TGTGTCAGAAGCTTAGTCGGTAGGGGCTATGGCTACACCTTC.